One sample yielded the 21 T cell receptor beta chains listed below, sequenced in a study of blood T cell repertoires in COVID-19. The assay was immunoSEQ multiplex PCR, and TCRdb's table has in-frame clones only and misses some. The sample has 52,000 or so clones, 76% seen once. Input material: peripheral blood. All receptors derive from a man aged 50-59 years with active or convalescent COVID-19.

A note on this clone: The identical CDR3 is also encoded by other nucleotide sequences in the sample. The chain uses TRBV11-2 and TRBJ2-1; D gene ambiguous. The V gene's germline CDR1 is SGHAT and CDR2 FQNNGV. Trimming shortened V by 0 bases and J by 6 bases, and 3 bases separated the two germline ends. The CDR3 sequence is 12 residues long. The DNA for the CDR3 is TGTGCCAGCAGCTTAGATCGCAATGAGCAGTTCTTC. Its protein is CASSLDRNEQFF.

J is TRBJ1-1 and V is TRBV19; tentative D call: TRBD1 (6 bases). This CDR3 has 13 residues. Germline assignment: CDR1 LNHDA and CDR2 SQIVND (reference sequence). Trimming removed 10 bases at V and 10 bases at J, with 22 bases between. CDR3 DNA: TGTGCCACCCAAGGGGGGGAGGGGGGGGGAGCTTTCTTT. Its translation: CATQGGEGGGAFF.

The count of this clone is one. The rearrangement uses TRBV29-1 and TRBJ1-5; D uncertain. The V end lost 2 bases, the J end lost 6 bases, and 11 bases lay between the germline ends. Germline CDR1 SQVTM, CDR2 ANQGSEA. The CDR3 extends over 13 amino acids. CDR3 protein: CSVEITSGQPQHF. In DNA, the CDR3 is TGCAGCGTTGAAATCACGTCGGGTCAGCCCCAGCATTTT.

V usage is TRBV3-1 (or the pseudogene TRBV3-2) and J usage is TRBJ1-2; D might be TRBD1 (5 bases). Germline V gene sequence: CDR1 LGHDT, CDR2 YNNKEL (reference sequence). V was cut by 8 bases and J by 7 bases, with 14 bases left in between. This CDR3 comprises 12 residues. CDR3 DNA: TGTGCCAGCGGGAAGCCCGGGGGTGGCTACACCTTC. Translated, it gives CASGKPGGGYTF.

This sequence joins TRBV6-5 and TRBJ1-1; D gene uncertain. Deletions cut 10 bases from V and 5 bases from J, with 11 bases between. The V gene's germline CDR1 is MNHEY and CDR2 SVGAGI. The CDR3 sequence is 11 residues long. This CDR3 is CATEAGTEAFF. As DNA, the CDR3 is TGTGCCACCGAGGCCGGGACTGAAGCTTTCTTT.

The chain joins TRBV6-5 to TRBJ2-7; D call uncertain. Germline V gene data show CDR1 as MNHEY and CDR2 as SVGAGI. There are 13 residues in the CDR3. Trimming removed 2 bases at V and 3 bases at J, with 8 bases between. The CDR3 protein is CASSYGLIYEQYF. The CDR3 DNA sequence: TGTGCCAGCAGTTACGGGCTTATCTACGAGCAGTACTTC.

This chain connects TRBV5-6 to TRBJ1-6; 8 bases are a match to TRBD1. This CDR3 has 14 amino acids. J gave up 9 bases and V 3 bases, and 5 bases lay outside the gene matches. Per the germline V gene, CDR1 is SGHDT and CDR2 is YYEEEE. CDR3 protein: CASSSGDRSSPLHF. In DNA, the CDR3 is TGTGCCAGCAGCTCTGGGGACAGGAGTTCACCCCTCCACTTT.

The V call is TRBV6-6, the J call TRBJ2-7; D might be TRBD1 (5 bases). The V gene lost 5 bases and the J gene lost 2 bases, with 13 bases spanning the gap. This CDR3 contains 14 residues. Germline V gene lookup returns CDR1 MNHNY and CDR2 SVGAGI (reference sequence). This chain's CDR3 is CASSTATTAYEQYF. DNA of the CDR3: TGTGCCAGCAGTACCGCGACGACAGCCTACGAGCAGTACTTC.

This clone was recorded once. V usage is TRBV11-3 and J usage is TRBJ2-6; 7 bases fit TRBD1. V shed 3 bases, J shed 4 bases, and the junction held 6 bases outside the gene matches. Germline CDR1 reads SGHNT; CDR2 reads YENEEA. The CDR3 covers 16 residues. The CDR3 here is CASSLTGIAGANVLTF. The CDR3 DNA sequence: TGTGCCAGCAGCTTGACAGGGATCGCCGGGGCCAACGTCCTGACTTTC. The whole variable domain, filled in from reference TRBV11-3 and TRBJ2-6, reads EAGVVQSPRYKIIEKKQPVAFWCNPISGHNTLYWYLQNLGQGPELLIRYENEEAVDDSQLPKDRFSAERLKGVDSTLKIQPAELGDSAVYLCASSLTGIAGANVLTFGAGSRLTVL.

The chain employs TRBV28 and TRBJ2-7; D unclear. Deletions cut 3 bases from V and 0 bases from J, with 9 bases between. From germline, CDR1 is MDHEN and CDR2 SYDVKM. This CDR3 has 14 amino acids. DNA for the CDR3: TGTGCCAGCAGTTTTCTGACGGGCTCCTACGAGCAGTACTTC. It encodes CASSFLTGSYEQYF.

This chain uses TRBV27 with TRBJ2-7, with 11 bases that match TRBD2. This CDR3 spans 15 amino acids. Germline V CDR1 and CDR2: MNHEY, SMNVEV (reference sequence). Trimming at V came to 4 bases and at J to 2 bases, leaving 4 bases not matched to a gene. The CDR3 DNA is TGTGCCAGCAGTTCAAGACTAGCGGGGCCCTACGAGCAGTACTTC. Its protein is CASSSRLAGPYEQYF.

This chain uses TRBV24-1 with TRBJ2-5; D is uncertain. V was pared by 2 bases and J by 0 bases, with 9 bases between. Germline V gene sequence: CDR1 KGHDR, CDR2 SFDVKD. The CDR3 extends over 15 amino acids. CDR3 bases: TGTGCCACCAGTGATTCAGGCCCGGACCAAGAGACCCAGTACTTC. Protein: CATSDSGPDQETQYF.

The chain joins TRBV30 to TRBJ1-5; D is possibly TRBD1 (5 bases). V lost 7 bases to trimming and J lost 5 bases, with 12 bases between them. This CDR3 is 12 amino acids long. Germline CDR1 GTSNPN, CDR2 SVGIG (reference sequence). The CDR3 region has the DNA TGTGCCTTTCAAACGGGGGATCAGCCCCAGCATTTT. This encodes CAFQTGDQPQHF. Looking up the rest from reference TRBV30 and TRBJ1-5 gives the full variable domain: SQTIHQWPATLVQPVGSPLSLECTVEGTSNPNLYWYRQAAGRGLQLLFYSVGIGQISSEVPQNLSASRPQDRQFILSSKKLLLSDSGFYLCAFQTGDQPQHFGDGTRLSIL.

This clone has only one observation. This rearrangement joins TRBV2 to TRBJ2-7; 7 positions agree with TRBD2. Looked up from germline, CDR1 is SNHLY and CDR2 is FYNNEI. This CDR3 is built from 15 residues. The V gene end was trimmed by 2 bases and the J gene end by 2 bases; junction bases not matched to a gene: 6. This CDR3 reads CASSERAGLTYEQYF. In DNA form, the CDR3 reads TGTGCCAGCAGTGAACGAGCGGGGTTAACCTACGAGCAGTACTTC.

The chain links TRBV6-5 to TRBJ2-1; 10 nucleotides line up with TRBD1. Germline CDR1 and CDR2: MNHEY and SVGAGI. Germline trimming cut 6 bases from V and 3 bases from J; bases unmatched to any gene: 5. The CDR3 has 15 amino acids. In DNA form, the CDR3 reads TGTGCCAGCAGCCAAGACAGGGGGCTCTACAATGAGCAGTTCTTC. Amino acid sequence: CASSQDRGLYNEQFF.

The V call is TRBV29-1, the J call TRBJ1-1; 9 bases map to TRBD1. Germline loops: CDR1 SQVTM, CDR2 ANQGSEA. V lost 5 bases, J lost 9 bases, and 4 bases stayed unmatched. CDR3 length: 11 residues. The DNA of the CDR3 is TGCAGCGTTTGGGGACAGGGCAAAGCTTTCTTT. Encoded protein: CSVWGQGKAFF.

V gene TRBV30 combines with J gene TRBJ2-5; 9 nucleotides line up with TRBD2. V shed 4 bases and J 4 bases; nucleotides not matched to a gene: 4. The germline CDR1 and CDR2 sequences are GTSNPN and SVGIG (reference sequence). This CDR3 contains 13 residues. DNA for the CDR3: TGTGCCTGGAATGGAGCGGGAGGAGAGACCCAGTACTTC. Its protein is CAWNGAGGETQYF.

On this clone: The sample has other DNA sequences that encode this CDR3 too. This rearrangement joins TRBV19 to TRBJ1-3; the match to TRBD1 covers 7 bases. V lost 5 bases to trimming and J lost 2 bases; unmatched junction nucleotides: 3. From germline, CDR1 is LNHDA and CDR2 SQIVND (reference sequence). The CDR3 covers 14 residues. The CDR3 coding sequence is TGTGCCAGTAGTGGTACAGGGGCTGGAAACACCATATATTTT. It specifies CASSGTGAGNTIYF. Full variable domain (remainder filled in from reference TRBV19 and TRBJ1-3): DGGITQSPKYLFRKEGQNVTLSCEQNLNHDAMYWYRQDPGQGLRLIYYSQIVNDFQKGDIAEGYSVSREKKESFPLTVTSAQKNPTAFYLCASSGTGAGNTIYFGEGSWLTVV.

The CDR3 sequence: CASSGGAWDTQYF. CDR3 DNA sequence: TGTGCCAGCAGTGGGGGGGCGTGGGATACGCAGTATTTT. The gene calls are TRBV12-3 or TRBV12-4 and TRBJ2-3; TRBD2 is a possible D gene (7 bases). There are 13 residues in the CDR3. V dropped 5 bases and J dropped 6 bases, with 12 bases sitting between them.

The rearrangement uses TRBV19 and TRBJ1-6; D might be TRBD1 (5 bases). This CDR3 is built from 15 residues. The germline CDR1 and CDR2 sequences are LNHDA and SQIVND (reference sequence). The ends were cut back, 8 bases at V and 8 bases at J, with 19 bases in the middle. This CDR3 reads CASAGPGGGYSPLHF. The CDR3 bases are TGTGCCAGTGCGGGACCGGGGGGGGGTTATTCACCCCTCCACTTT.

This sequence joins TRBV3-1 (or the pseudogene TRBV3-2) and TRBJ2-2; 11 nucleotides match TRBD2. The junction had 2 bases not matched to a gene; V was cut back by 8 bases and J by 0 bases. The germline CDR1 and CDR2 sequences are LGHDT and YNNKEL (reference sequence). The CDR3 is made up of 15 amino acids. The CDR3 bases are TGTGCCAGCTCTAGCGGGAGGCCGAACACCGGGGAGCTGTTTTTT. Its protein product is CASSSGRPNTGELFF.